This entry concerns a single TCR beta chain. The data belong to a study of shared clonotypes between healthy human individuals. The healthy adult donors were HIV-negative and reported no recent acute infections or vaccinations. This CDR3 has 17 residues. The germline V gene has CDR1 MNHEY and CDR2 SMNVEV (reference sequence). With V trimmed by 3 bases and J by 2 bases, 7 bases remained unmatched. Sequenced by immunoSEQ multiplex PCR; TCRdb stores in-frame clones only, minus some. The sample lists over 1.4 million clones, approximately 96% occurring once. Sequencing input: naive CD4+ T cells sorted from blood. Subset noted: CD45RA+ positively selected. This TCR derives from a man under 40 in good health. This chain joins TRBV27 and TRBJ2-6; 7 bases are shared with TRBD2. Written as DNA, the CDR3 is TGTGCCAGCAGTTTCCGGCGGGCGGGGGCTGGGGCCAACGTCCTGACTTTC. This gives the protein CASSFRRAGAGANVLTF.